This T cell receptor beta chain was retrieved from a study of T cells in Graves' hyperthyroidism and ophthalmopathy. The CDR3 is 17 residues long. Germline CDR1 SGHTA, CDR2 FQGNSA. Exclusion followed for patients with uncontrolled infection, other autoimmune disease, pregnancy or lactation. Blood was sampled at initial diagnosis of hyperthyroidism, prior to onset of any ophthalmopathy symptoms. Study-level points and caveats: The model anticipated ophthalmopathy a median around six months pre-onset.

In this sample, this clonotype turned up a few times. As yet, its antigen is unknown. A read error may explain this, as a much larger clone is one base away. From RNA transcripts, TCR beta CDR3 regions were amplified. The HTBI primer set drove a first-round RT-PCR of the TCR CDR3. TCRdb independently ran MiXCR on the multiplex PCR reads; one entry per CDR3 protein. The sample yields some 350,000 distinct CDR3 sequences, around 16% seen once. This sequence was found in a woman aged 18-35 years with Graves' hyperthyroidism that later progressed to Graves' ophthalmopathy. The rearrangement joins TRBV7-2 to TRBJ2-3, with a tentative D call TRBD2 (6 bases). The sample consisted of blood. The DNA for the CDR3 is TGTGCCAGCAGCTTACAAAGCTTGGGAACTAGCACAGATACGCTGTATTTT. Translation: CASSLQSLGTSTDTLYF.